This passage covers 2 T cell receptor beta chains from one sample sequenced in a study of blood T cell repertoires in COVID-19. Profiling relied on immunoSEQ multiplex PCR, and the TCRdb table lists in-frame clones only, not all of them. The data contain roughly 320,000 clones, around 84% of them singletons. Sequences were obtained from PBMCs or T cells enriched from blood (not recorded which). The receptors originated from a man aged 30 to 45 who had recovered from COVID-19.

V gene TRBV6-2 or TRBV6-3 combines with J gene TRBJ2-7; 11 bases match TRBD2. Germline V CDR1 and CDR2: MNHEY, SVGEGT. V gave up 5 bases and J gave up 4 bases; unmatched junction bases: 4. The CDR3 is 14 residues long. CDR3 coding DNA: TGTGCCAGCAGTGCTACTAGCGGGGGTTACGAGCAGTACTTC. Translation gives CASSATSGGYEQYF.

This chain joins TRBV5-1 and TRBJ1-3; 10 positions match TRBD1. Germline CDR1 and CDR2: SGHRS and YFSETQ. This CDR3 is 14 amino acids long. V lost 5 bases, J lost 4 bases, and 3 bases stayed unmatched. As DNA, the CDR3 is TGCGCCAGCAGGGTGACAGGGGGCGGAAACACCATATATTTT. Translating gives CASRVTGGGNTIYF.